The rows below give T cell receptor beta chains drawn from one sample of a study of blood T cell repertoires in COVID-19. Profiling relied on immunoSEQ multiplex PCR, and the TCRdb table lists in-frame clones only, not all of them. The repertoire holds 150,000 or so clones, around 89% seen once, with around 4.5% in the top ten. The specimen sequenced was peripheral blood. The receptor source for this set is a man aged 55 to 70 with COVID-19, enrolled during active disease. Both conserved end residues are part of each CDR3. Each record gives: clone size, D gene, J gene, V gene, CDR3 DNA, CDR3 protein. The D gene is left open where the match is weak. Clone size, where shown, is once, few, many, or a class for clones that have expanded.

clone_size: .
d_call: TRBD2
j_call: TRBJ2-1
v_call: TRBV6-5
cdr3_nt: TGTGCCAGCAAAACCAGCGGGGGTGGGTTAGGGCAGTTCTTC
cdr3_aa: CASKTSGGGLGQFF

clone_size: once
d_call: .
j_call: TRBJ2-1
v_call: TRBV7-3
cdr3_nt: TGTGCCAGCAGCCTCGGCAGGGCGGATGGGCAGTTCTTC
cdr3_aa: CASSLGRADGQFF

clone_size: .
d_call: .
j_call: TRBJ1-2
v_call: TRBV7-9
cdr3_nt: TGTGCCAGCAGCCCCGATGGAGGCTATGGCTACACCTTC
cdr3_aa: CASSPDGGYGYTF

clone_size: .
d_call: .
j_call: TRBJ2-1
v_call: TRBV9
cdr3_nt: TGTGCCAGCAGCGTCGCAGGGACACCGAGCTCCTACAATGAGCAGTTCTTC
cdr3_aa: CASSVAGTPSSYNEQFF

clone_size: .
d_call: .
j_call: TRBJ1-6
v_call: TRBV7-2
cdr3_nt: TGTGCCAGCAGCTTGGACAGATATTCACCCCTCCACTTT
cdr3_aa: CASSLDRYSPLHF

clone_size: .
d_call: .
j_call: TRBJ1-3
v_call: TRBV7-9
cdr3_nt: TGTGCCAGCACCCTTACGGGGGGCTCTGGAAACACCATATATTTT
cdr3_aa: CASTLTGGSGNTIYF

clone_size: .
d_call: .
j_call: TRBJ2-1
v_call: TRBV7-3
cdr3_nt: TGTGCCAGCAGCACTACAGGTGGCGAGCAGTTCTTC
cdr3_aa: CASSTTGGEQFF

clone_size: .
d_call: .
j_call: TRBJ2-7
v_call: TRBV5-8
cdr3_nt: TGTGCCAGCGTTGCAAGGCTGACTGGCTACGAGCAGTACTTC
cdr3_aa: CASVARLTGYEQYF

clone_size: .
d_call: TRBD1
j_call: TRBJ2-7
v_call: TRBV11-2
cdr3_nt: TGTGCCAGCAGCTTCGCCGGGACAGGCGAATACGAGCAGTACTTC
cdr3_aa: CASSFAGTGEYEQYF

clone_size: .
d_call: TRBD1
j_call: TRBJ2-5
v_call: TRBV3-1/TRBV3-2
cdr3_nt: TGTGCCAGCAGCCAACGGGACAGTTTTGGGACCCAGTACTTC
cdr3_aa: CASSQRDSFGTQYF

clone_size: .
d_call: .
j_call: TRBJ1-5
v_call: TRBV13
cdr3_nt: TGTGCCAGCGGATACCGGGATAGCAATCAGCCCCAGCATTTT
cdr3_aa: CASGYRDSNQPQHF

clone_size: .
d_call: TRBD2
j_call: TRBJ2-3
v_call: TRBV2
cdr3_nt: TGTGCCAGCAGTGAAGTCCTAGCGGGGGGCGCAGATACGCAGTATTTT
cdr3_aa: CASSEVLAGGADTQYF

clone_size: .
d_call: .
j_call: TRBJ1-2
v_call: TRBV24-1
cdr3_nt: TGTGCCACCAGTGAACAACAGAAAAACTATGGCTACACCTTC
cdr3_aa: CATSEQQKNYGYTF

clone_size: .
d_call: .
j_call: TRBJ1-1
v_call: TRBV6-6
cdr3_nt: TGTGCCAGCAGTCGTACAAGGACAGAACTACGTGAGACTGAAGCTTTCTTT
cdr3_aa: CASSRTRTELRETEAFF

clone_size: .
d_call: .
j_call: TRBJ1-2
v_call: TRBV19
cdr3_nt: TGTGCCATTAAGGGGAACCATGGCTACACCTTC
cdr3_aa: CAIKGNHGYTF

clone_size: .
d_call: TRBD2
j_call: TRBJ2-7
v_call: TRBV28
cdr3_nt: TGTGCCAGCAGCGGGGGGGACCACAGCTCCTACGAGCAGTACTTC
cdr3_aa: CASSGGDHSSYEQYF

clone_size: .
d_call: .
j_call: TRBJ1-5
v_call: TRBV7-9
cdr3_nt: TGTGCCAGCAGCTTAGTTGCAGGACAGCCCCAGCATTTT
cdr3_aa: CASSLVAGQPQHF

clone_size: .
d_call: .
j_call: TRBJ1-2
v_call: TRBV12-5
cdr3_nt: TGTGCTAGTGGTTTGTCGGGGTATGGCTACACCTTC
cdr3_aa: CASGLSGYGYTF

clone_size: .
d_call: TRBD2
j_call: TRBJ2-5
v_call: TRBV9
cdr3_nt: TGTGCCAGCAGCCGTACGGGGGGGGCTGGGGAGACCCAGTACTTC
cdr3_aa: CASSRTGGAGETQYF

clone_size: .
d_call: .
j_call: TRBJ2-3
v_call: TRBV9
cdr3_nt: TGTGCCAGCAGCGCCCGGACTAGCACAGATACGCAGTATTTT
cdr3_aa: CASSARTSTDTQYF

clone_size: .
d_call: .
j_call: TRBJ1-1
v_call: TRBV28
cdr3_nt: TGTGCCAGCAGGGTTGTTCAGAGCGAGGCTTTCTTT
cdr3_aa: CASRVVQSEAFF

clone_size: .
d_call: TRBD1
j_call: TRBJ2-1
v_call: TRBV19
cdr3_nt: TGTGCCAGCCGAGGGGGCTTGAGGAATGAGCAGTTCTTC
cdr3_aa: CASRGGLRNEQFF

clone_size: .
d_call: .
j_call: TRBJ1-1
v_call: TRBV4-3
cdr3_nt: TGCGCCAGCAGCCAAGAACCTTACAGGCAGAACACTGAAGCTTTCTTT
cdr3_aa: CASSQEPYRQNTEAFF

clone_size: .
d_call: .
j_call: TRBJ2-7
v_call: TRBV4-1
cdr3_nt: TGCGCCAGCAGCCCTCCACGCCCGGCTCCGGGATCGGACGAGCAGTACTTC
cdr3_aa: CASSPPRPAPGSDEQYF

clone_size: .
d_call: .
j_call: TRBJ1-1
v_call: TRBV7-9
cdr3_nt: TGTGCCAGCAGCTTAAAGGGACAAGGAAGCACTGAAGCTTTCTTT
cdr3_aa: CASSLKGQGSTEAFF

clone_size: .
d_call: .
j_call: TRBJ1-1
v_call: TRBV5-4
cdr3_nt: TGTGCCAGCAGCTATGCAAGGGGGAACACTGAAGCTTTCTTT
cdr3_aa: CASSYARGNTEAFF

clone_size: .
d_call: TRBD1
j_call: TRBJ2-2
v_call: TRBV29-1
cdr3_nt: TGCAGCGTTGAAGATCCGGGACAGGGTGCCGGGGAGCTGTTTTTT
cdr3_aa: CSVEDPGQGAGELFF

clone_size: .
d_call: .
j_call: TRBJ2-5
v_call: TRBV5-1
cdr3_nt: TGCGCCAGCAGCTTGGGTTTCGGAGGTGAGACCCAGTACTTC
cdr3_aa: CASSLGFGGETQYF

clone_size: .
d_call: .
j_call: TRBJ1-3
v_call: TRBV30
cdr3_nt: TGTGCCTGGAGTGACGGACACTCTGGAAACACCATATATTTT
cdr3_aa: CAWSDGHSGNTIYF

clone_size: .
d_call: TRBD1
j_call: TRBJ2-7
v_call: TRBV18
cdr3_nt: TGTGCCAGCTCAAGACAGGGCTACGAGCAGTACTTC
cdr3_aa: CASSRQGYEQYF

clone_size: once
d_call: .
j_call: TRBJ1-3
v_call: TRBV18
cdr3_nt: TGTGCCAGCTCACCACCGGGGGCTGCTGGAAACACCATATATTTT
cdr3_aa: CASSPPGAAGNTIYF

clone_size: .
d_call: .
j_call: TRBJ1-2
v_call: TRBV7-2
cdr3_nt: TGTGCCAGCAGCTTGACAGGTCGGCGGGGCTACACCTTC
cdr3_aa: CASSLTGRRGYTF

clone_size: .
d_call: .
j_call: TRBJ1-2
v_call: TRBV6-1
cdr3_nt: TGTGCCAGCAGTTCAACACGGGAGGGCTATGGCTACACCTTC
cdr3_aa: CASSSTREGYGYTF

clone_size: once
d_call: .
j_call: TRBJ1-2
v_call: TRBV7-2
cdr3_nt: TGTGCCAGCAGCCCGGGCCAGGGCTATGGCTACACCTTC
cdr3_aa: CASSPGQGYGYTF

clone_size: .
d_call: TRBD1
j_call: TRBJ1-6
v_call: TRBV28
cdr3_nt: TGTGCCAGCAGTCGACAGGGCGTGTCACCCCTCCACTTT
cdr3_aa: CASSRQGVSPLHF

clone_size: .
d_call: .
j_call: TRBJ2-7
v_call: TRBV18
cdr3_nt: TGTGCCAGCTCACGCCCGACAGGCTCCTACGAGCAGTACTTC
cdr3_aa: CASSRPTGSYEQYF

clone_size: .
d_call: .
j_call: TRBJ1-2
v_call: TRBV5-4
cdr3_nt: TGTGCCAGCAGCTTGACCCAGATTTCTAACTATGGCTACACCTTC
cdr3_aa: CASSLTQISNYGYTF

clone_size: .
d_call: .
j_call: TRBJ1-3
v_call: TRBV28
cdr3_nt: TGTGCCAGCAGTTTGTTCAGAAGAAACACCATATATTTT
cdr3_aa: CASSLFRRNTIYF

clone_size: few
d_call: TRBD1
j_call: TRBJ2-1
v_call: TRBV18
cdr3_nt: TGTGCCAGCTCACCACGGACAGGGGATAGGAATGAGCAGTTCTTC
cdr3_aa: CASSPRTGDRNEQFF

clone_size: .
d_call: .
j_call: TRBJ1-1
v_call: TRBV28
cdr3_nt: TGTGCCAGCAGCTCCGGGGTCACTGAAGCTTTCTTT
cdr3_aa: CASSSGVTEAFF

clone_size: .
d_call: TRBD1
j_call: TRBJ1-6
v_call: TRBV9
cdr3_nt: TGTGCCAGCACCGTTGGGACAGGGGTTAATTCACCCCTCCACTTT
cdr3_aa: CASTVGTGVNSPLHF

clone_size: .
d_call: TRBD1
j_call: TRBJ2-7
v_call: TRBV27
cdr3_nt: TGTGCCAGCAGTACATTGACAGGGGGCAGGGGATATGGGTCCTACGAGCAGTACTTC
cdr3_aa: CASSTLTGGRGYGSYEQYF

clone_size: .
d_call: .
j_call: TRBJ1-1
v_call: TRBV29-1
cdr3_nt: TGCAGCATAAGCAGGGACATGAACACTGAAGCTTTCTTT
cdr3_aa: CSISRDMNTEAFF

clone_size: .
d_call: TRBD2
j_call: TRBJ2-5
v_call: TRBV4-2
cdr3_nt: TGTGCCAGCAGTTTTTTAGCGGGGGGGTACCAAGAGACCCAGTACTTC
cdr3_aa: CASSFLAGGYQETQYF

clone_size: .
d_call: .
j_call: TRBJ2-7
v_call: TRBV5-1
cdr3_nt: TGCGCCAGCAGCTTGAACGGGGACGAGCAGTACTTC
cdr3_aa: CASSLNGDEQYF

clone_size: .
d_call: TRBD2
j_call: TRBJ2-7
v_call: TRBV6-5
cdr3_nt: TGTGCCAGCAGCAAACTAGCGGGGGCCGACTACGAGCAGTACTTC
cdr3_aa: CASSKLAGADYEQYF

clone_size: .
d_call: .
j_call: TRBJ2-3
v_call: TRBV14
cdr3_nt: TGTGCCAGCAGCCGGTTGCAGTCTAGCACAGATACGCAGTATTTT
cdr3_aa: CASSRLQSSTDTQYF

clone_size: .
d_call: .
j_call: TRBJ1-2
v_call: TRBV9
cdr3_nt: TGTGCCAGCAGCAATCACAGGGAATTAACCTTC
cdr3_aa: CASSNHRELTF

clone_size: .
d_call: TRBD1
j_call: TRBJ2-3
v_call: TRBV9
cdr3_nt: TGTGCCAGCAGCCGGGACAGGGGGCTAGATACGCAGTATTTT
cdr3_aa: CASSRDRGLDTQYF

clone_size: .
d_call: .
j_call: TRBJ1-4
v_call: TRBV5-6
cdr3_nt: TGTGCCAGCAGCTCGAGCCCCACAACTAATGAAAAACTGTTTTTT
cdr3_aa: CASSSSPTTNEKLFF

clone_size: .
d_call: TRBD2
j_call: TRBJ2-7
v_call: TRBV29-1
cdr3_nt: TGCAGCGTTGCCCGCGGGGGATTCTACGAGCAGTACTTC
cdr3_aa: CSVARGGFYEQYF

clone_size: .
d_call: TRBD1
j_call: TRBJ1-4
v_call: TRBV9
cdr3_nt: TGTGCCAGCAGCCGCCAGACAGGGAGTTTTTCTGAAAAACTGTTTTTT
cdr3_aa: CASSRQTGSFSEKLFF